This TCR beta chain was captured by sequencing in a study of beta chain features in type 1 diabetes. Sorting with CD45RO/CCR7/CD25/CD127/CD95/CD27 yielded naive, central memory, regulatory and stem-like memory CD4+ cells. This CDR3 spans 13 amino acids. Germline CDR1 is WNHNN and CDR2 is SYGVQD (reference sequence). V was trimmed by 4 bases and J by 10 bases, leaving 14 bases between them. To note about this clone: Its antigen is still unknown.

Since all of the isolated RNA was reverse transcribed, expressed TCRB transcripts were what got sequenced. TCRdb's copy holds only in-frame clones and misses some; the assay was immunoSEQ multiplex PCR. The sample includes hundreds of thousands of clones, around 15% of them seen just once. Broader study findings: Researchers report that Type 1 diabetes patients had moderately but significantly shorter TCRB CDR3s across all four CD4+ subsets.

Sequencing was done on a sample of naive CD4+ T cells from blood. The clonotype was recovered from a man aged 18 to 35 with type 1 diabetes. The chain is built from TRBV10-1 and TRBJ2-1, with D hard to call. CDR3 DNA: TGCGCCAGCAGTGTAGGAAGGGTTGGGGAGCAGTTCTTC. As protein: CASSVGRVGEQFF.